The next 18 T cell receptor beta chains were all read from a single sample in a study of cytomegalovirus exposure and HLA in healthy donors (dated by TCRdb to about 2017). Library method: the immunoSEQ multiplex PCR assay. A mixture of 60 forward primers for TCR Vbeta segments and 13 reverse primers for TCR Jbeta segments was used in the multiplex PCR. The table was pulled from immuneACCESS by TCRdb, which kept in-frame rearrangements only. Such tables lose some clones; where checked, under half of the loss comes from unresolved V genes, and the rest has no known cause. This sample comprises tens of thousands of clones, around 75% of them detected only once. The ten largest clones take up just over 50% of the sample. The specimen was PBMCs. The receptors originated from a man aged 45 to 65 in good health and CMV-seropositive.

The J gene is TRBJ2-1, the V gene TRBV10-1; no reliable D call. Deletions cut 4 bases from V and 2 bases from J, with 9 bases between. The CDR3 has 14 amino acids. Germline-derived CDR1 and CDR2 are WNHNN and SYGVQD (reference sequence). CDR3 in DNA: TGCGCCAGCAGTGGCGGTAATCCCTACAATGAGCAGTTCTTC. Encoded protein: CASSGGNPYNEQFF.

The rearrangement uses TRBV5-1 and TRBJ2-7; possibly TRBD2 for D (6 bases). The CDR3 runs 13 residues. The germline V gene encodes CDR1 SGHRS and CDR2 YFSETQ. Trimming cost V 3 bases and J 3 bases, with 10 bases left between them. CDR3 nucleotide sequence: TGCGCCAGCAGCTGGGGGACTTACTACGAGCAGTACTTC. Translating gives CASSWGTYYEQYF.

The chain carries TRBV6-4 and TRBJ2-7, with 10 bases lining up with TRBD2. The CDR3 covers 14 residues. The trim removed 3 bases at V and 6 bases at J, leaving 5 bases unmatched. Germline V gives CDR1 MRHNA, CDR2 SNTAGT. The CDR3 nucleotides are TGTGCCAGCAGTGAACTAGCGGGGAGGGGCGAGCAGTACTTC. Encoded protein: CASSELAGRGEQYF.

The chain recombines TRBV18 with TRBJ2-5, with D possibly being TRBD1 (5 bases). The CDR3 contains 14 residues. Germline CDR1 is KGHSH and CDR2 is LQKENI. V lost 0 bases, J lost 3 bases, and 8 bases lay in between. CDR3 DNA sequence: TGTGCCAGCTCACCACCAGGCAGGGAAGAGACCCAGTACTTC. Translation: CASSPPGREETQYF.

The chain's CDR3 is CASSEASNQPQHF. CDR3 coding DNA: TGTGCCAGCAGTGAAGCTTCAAATCAGCCCCAGCATTTT. This chain links TRBV6-1 with TRBJ1-5; D gene unclear. Germline loops: CDR1 MNHNS, CDR2 SASEGT. V was shortened by 0 bases and J by 4 bases, with 4 bases between the two germline ends. The CDR3 spans 13 residues.

V is TRBV27 and J is TRBJ2-5; 7 bases align to TRBD2. Losses at the gene ends were 4 bases for V and 7 bases for J; bases not matched to a gene: 0. The CDR3 spans 11 residues. The germline V gene has CDR1 MNHEY and CDR2 SMNVEV (reference sequence). For the CDR3, the DNA is TGTGCCAGCAGTTGGGGGGGGACCCAGTACTTC. Protein product: CASSWGGTQYF.

The chain links TRBV5-4 to TRBJ2-1; TRBD2 aligns across 12 bases. Looked up from germline, CDR1 is SGHNT and CDR2 is YYREEE (reference sequence). Trimming removed 4 bases from V and 5 bases from J; junction bases left unmatched: 4. The CDR3 runs 15 residues. Written as DNA, the CDR3 is TGTGCCAGCAGCCTTCTAGCGGGAGGGGACAATGAGCAGTTCTTC. It is translated as CASSLLAGGDNEQFF.

The rearrangement uses TRBV7-2 and TRBJ2-1; tentative D call: TRBD1 (5 bases). Germline V gene sequence: CDR1 SGHTA, CDR2 FQGNSA. The CDR3 sequence is 12 residues long. Trimming took off 5 bases at V and 8 bases at J, with 10 bases between the two ends. The CDR3 reads CASSPQGDEQFF. The CDR3 region has the DNA TGTGCCAGCAGCCCTCAGGGCGATGAGCAGTTCTTC. The full variable domain, with the rest looked up from reference TRBV7-2 and TRBJ2-1, is GAGVSQSPSNKVTEKGKDVELRCDPISGHTALYWYRQSLGQGLEFLIYFQGNSAPDKSGLPSDRFSAERTGGSVSTLTIQRTQQEDSAVYLCASSPQGDEQFFGPGTRLTVL.

The chain is built from TRBV5-1 and TRBJ2-7, with 12 bases aligning to TRBD1. V was pared by 2 bases and J by 9 bases, with 6 bases of the junction left unmatched. CDR1 is SGHRS and CDR2 is YFSETQ in the germline V gene. CDR3 size: 14 residues. This chain's CDR3 is CASSFRDRGHGQYF. The CDR3 bases are TGCGCCAGCAGCTTCCGGGACAGGGGGCACGGGCAGTACTTC.

V gene TRBV27 combines with J gene TRBJ1-6; tentative D call: TRBD1 (6 bases). Trimming removed 2 bases at V and 10 bases at J, with 12 bases between. Germline V CDR1 and CDR2: MNHEY, SMNVEV (reference sequence). The CDR3 sequence is 14 residues long. The CDR3 bases are TGTGCCAGCAGTTTACTCAGGGGTGAGTCACCCCTCCACTTT. As protein: CASSLLRGESPLHF.

The table lists this clone with a count of one. This chain joins TRBV10-2 and TRBJ2-5, with 14 bases matching TRBD2. This CDR3 spans 17 amino acids. The V gene end was trimmed by 5 bases and the J gene end by 6 bases; junction bases not matched to a gene: 11. In germline, CDR1 is WSHSY, CDR2 SAAADI. This chain's CDR3 is CASSSRGTSGSFQTQYF. CDR3 nucleotide sequence: TGCGCCAGCAGTTCCCGGGGGACTAGCGGGAGTTTTCAGACCCAGTACTTC.

A note on this clone: The CDR3 end shows no conserved phenylalanine or tryptophan, and so a read error is likely. The V call is TRBV27, the J call TRBJ2-7, with 13 bases fitting TRBD2. The V segment lost 5 bases and the J segment 4 bases; nucleotides outside the gene matches: 8. CDR1 is MNHEY and CDR2 is SMNVEV in the germline V gene (reference sequence). This CDR3 is 16 amino acids long. The CDR3 loop reads CASSRRTSGGRYEQYL. The CDR3 nucleotides read TGTGCCAGCAGTAGAAGGACTAGCGGGGGCCGATACGAGCAGTACTTG.

The chain links TRBV5-8 to TRBJ1-1, with TRBD1 matching over 9 bases. Per the germline V gene, CDR1 is SGHTS and CDR2 is YDEGEE. V gave up 0 bases and J gave up 4 bases; unmatched junction bases: 7. The CDR3 sequence is 16 residues long. DNA of the CDR3: TGTGCCAGCAGCTTGGGGGGCGACAGGGGGAGCACTGAAGCTTTCTTT. Its protein product is CASSLGGDRGSTEAFF.

V usage is TRBV18 and J usage is TRBJ2-3; 12 nucleotides align to TRBD1. This CDR3 comprises 15 residues. Germline CDR1 is KGHSH and CDR2 is LQKENI. V was pared by 3 bases and J by 6 bases, with 4 bases of the junction left unmatched. CDR3 in amino acids: CASSPRDRGQDTQYF. CDR3 in DNA: TGTGCCAGCTCACCCCGGGACAGGGGGCAGGATACGCAGTATTTT.

The chain recombines TRBV28 with TRBJ2-1; D unclear. Germline-derived CDR1 and CDR2 are MDHEN and SYDVKM. Deletions cut 3 bases from V and 4 bases from J, with 19 bases between. The CDR3 runs to 17 residues. DNA for the CDR3: TGTGCCAGCAGTTTGGAGCATATAGAAGAGAATTACAATGAGCAGTTCTTC. Translating it yields CASSLEHIEENYNEQFF.

The rearrangement links TRBV18 to TRBJ1-4; D not resolved. The CDR3 length is 17 residues. Trimming stripped 3 bases from V and 0 bases from J, with 14 bases between. Germline V gene lookup returns CDR1 KGHSH and CDR2 LQKENI. CDR3 nucleotides: TGTGCCAGCTCACCGCCCTTTCTAACAGCAACTAATGAAAAACTGTTTTTT. It translates to CASSPPFLTATNEKLFF.

The chain has TRBV5-5 and TRBJ1-1; D remains ambiguous. Between the trimmed V and J ends, which lost 5 bases and 1 base, there was a span of 9 bases. This CDR3 contains 13 residues. Germline lookup yields CDR1 SGHKS and CDR2 YYEKEE (reference sequence). This CDR3 reads CASSLPGNTEAFF. In DNA, the CDR3 is TGTGCCAGCAGTTTACCAGGGAACACTGAAGCTTTCTTT.

The V call is TRBV5-1, the J call TRBJ2-3; TRBD2 matches at 14 bases. The CDR3 is made up of 18 amino acids. The V gene end was trimmed by 0 bases and the J gene end by 4 bases; junction bases not matched to a gene: 7. Per germline, CDR1 SGHRS and CDR2 YFSETQ. CDR3 region: CASSLGLAGGLTPDTQYF. As DNA, the CDR3 is TGCGCCAGCAGCTTGGGACTAGCGGGGGGGCTCACCCCAGATACGCAGTATTTT.